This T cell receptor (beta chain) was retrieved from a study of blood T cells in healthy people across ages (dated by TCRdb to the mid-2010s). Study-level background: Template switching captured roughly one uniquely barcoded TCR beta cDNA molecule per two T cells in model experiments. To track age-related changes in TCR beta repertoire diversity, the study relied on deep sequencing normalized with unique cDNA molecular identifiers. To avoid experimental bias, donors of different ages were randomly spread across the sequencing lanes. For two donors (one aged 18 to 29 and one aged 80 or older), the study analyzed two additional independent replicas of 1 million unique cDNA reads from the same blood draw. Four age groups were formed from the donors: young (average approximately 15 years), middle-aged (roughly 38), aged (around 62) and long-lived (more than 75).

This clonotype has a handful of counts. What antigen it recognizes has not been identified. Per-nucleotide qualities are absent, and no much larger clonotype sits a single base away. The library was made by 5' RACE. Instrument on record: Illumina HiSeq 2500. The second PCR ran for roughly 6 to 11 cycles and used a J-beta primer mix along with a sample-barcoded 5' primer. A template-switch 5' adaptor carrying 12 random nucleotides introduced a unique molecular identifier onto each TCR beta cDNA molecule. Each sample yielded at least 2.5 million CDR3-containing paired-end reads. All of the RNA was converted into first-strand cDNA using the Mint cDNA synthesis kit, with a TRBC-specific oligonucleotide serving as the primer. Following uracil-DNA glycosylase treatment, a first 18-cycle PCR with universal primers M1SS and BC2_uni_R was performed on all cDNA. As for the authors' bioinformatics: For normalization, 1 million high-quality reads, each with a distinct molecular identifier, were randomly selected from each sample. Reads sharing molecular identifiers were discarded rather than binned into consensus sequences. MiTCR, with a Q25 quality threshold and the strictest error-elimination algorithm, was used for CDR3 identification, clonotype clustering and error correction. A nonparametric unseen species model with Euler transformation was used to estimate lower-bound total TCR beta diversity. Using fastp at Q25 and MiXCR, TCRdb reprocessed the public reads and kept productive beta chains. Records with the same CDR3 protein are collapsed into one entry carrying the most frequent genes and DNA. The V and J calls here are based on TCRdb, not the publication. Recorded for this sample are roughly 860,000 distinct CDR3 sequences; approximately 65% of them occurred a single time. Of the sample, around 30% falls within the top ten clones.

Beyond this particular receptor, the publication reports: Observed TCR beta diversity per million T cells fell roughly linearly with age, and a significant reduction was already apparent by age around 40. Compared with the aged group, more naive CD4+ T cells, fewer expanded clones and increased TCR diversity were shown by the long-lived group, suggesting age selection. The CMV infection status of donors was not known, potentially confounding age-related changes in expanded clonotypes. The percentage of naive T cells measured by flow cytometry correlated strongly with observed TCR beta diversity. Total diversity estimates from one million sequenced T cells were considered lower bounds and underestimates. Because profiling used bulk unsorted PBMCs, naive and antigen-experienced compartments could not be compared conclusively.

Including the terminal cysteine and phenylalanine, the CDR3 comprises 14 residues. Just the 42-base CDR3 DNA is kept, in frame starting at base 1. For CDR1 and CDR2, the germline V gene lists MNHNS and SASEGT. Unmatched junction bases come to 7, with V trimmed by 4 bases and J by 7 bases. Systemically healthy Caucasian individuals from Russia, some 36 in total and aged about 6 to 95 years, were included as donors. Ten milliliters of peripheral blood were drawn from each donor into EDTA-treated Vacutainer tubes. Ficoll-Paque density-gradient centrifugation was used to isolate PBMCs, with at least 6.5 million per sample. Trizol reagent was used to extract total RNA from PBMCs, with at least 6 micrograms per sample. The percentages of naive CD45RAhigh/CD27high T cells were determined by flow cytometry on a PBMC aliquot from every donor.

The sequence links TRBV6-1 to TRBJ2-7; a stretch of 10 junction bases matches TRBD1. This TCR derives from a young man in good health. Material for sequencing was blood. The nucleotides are TGTGCCAGCAGTGGTGGGACAGGGGTGTATGAGCAGTACTTC. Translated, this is CASSGGTGVYEQYF.